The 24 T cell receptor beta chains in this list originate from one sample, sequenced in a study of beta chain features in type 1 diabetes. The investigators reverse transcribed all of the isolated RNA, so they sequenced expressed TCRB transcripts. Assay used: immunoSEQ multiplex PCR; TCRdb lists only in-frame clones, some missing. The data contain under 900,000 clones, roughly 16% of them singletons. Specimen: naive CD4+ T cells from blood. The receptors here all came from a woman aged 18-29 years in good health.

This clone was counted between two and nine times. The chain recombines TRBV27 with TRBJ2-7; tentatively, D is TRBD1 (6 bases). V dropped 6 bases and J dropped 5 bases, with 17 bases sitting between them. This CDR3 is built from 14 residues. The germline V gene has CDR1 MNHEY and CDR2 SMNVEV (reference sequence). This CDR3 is CASRSTNRVHEQYF. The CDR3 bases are TGTGCCAGCAGAAGTACGAACAGGGTCCACGAGCAGTACTTC.

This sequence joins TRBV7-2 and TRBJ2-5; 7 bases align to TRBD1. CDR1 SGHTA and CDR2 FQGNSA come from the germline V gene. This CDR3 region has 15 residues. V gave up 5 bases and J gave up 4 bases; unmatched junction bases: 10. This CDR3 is CASSTRQGSRETQYF. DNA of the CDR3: TGTGCCAGCAGCACCCGACAGGGCAGTCGAGAGACCCAGTACTTC. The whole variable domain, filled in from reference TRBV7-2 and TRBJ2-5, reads GAGVSQSPSNKVTEKGKDVELRCDPISGHTALYWYRQSLGQGLEFLIYFQGNSAPDKSGLPSDRFSAERTGGSVSTLTIQRTQQEDSAVYLCASSTRQGSRETQYFGPGTRLLVL.

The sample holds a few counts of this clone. CDR3 sequence: CASSFLQGAETQYF. CDR3 nucleotide sequence: TGTGCCAGCTCTTTCTTACAGGGTGCAGAGACCCAGTACTTC. The chain joins TRBV18 to TRBJ2-5, with D maybe TRBD1 (6 bases). V lost 6 bases to trimming and J lost 4 bases, with 15 bases between them. The CDR3 contains 14 residues. Germline V CDR1 and CDR2: KGHSH, LQKENI.

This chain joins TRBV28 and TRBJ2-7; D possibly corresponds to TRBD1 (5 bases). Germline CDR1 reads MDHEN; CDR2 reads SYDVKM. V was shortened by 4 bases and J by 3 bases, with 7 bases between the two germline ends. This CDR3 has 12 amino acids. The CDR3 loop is CASSWGLYEQYF. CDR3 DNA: TGTGCCAGCAGTTGGGGCCTCTACGAGCAGTACTTC.

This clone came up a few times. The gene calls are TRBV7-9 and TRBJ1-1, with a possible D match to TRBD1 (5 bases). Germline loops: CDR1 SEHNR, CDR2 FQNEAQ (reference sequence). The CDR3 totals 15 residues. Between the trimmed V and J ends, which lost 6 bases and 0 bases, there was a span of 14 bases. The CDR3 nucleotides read TGTGCCAGCAGTGTCTCAGGGACGATGAACACTGAAGCTTTCTTT. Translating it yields CASSVSGTMNTEAFF.

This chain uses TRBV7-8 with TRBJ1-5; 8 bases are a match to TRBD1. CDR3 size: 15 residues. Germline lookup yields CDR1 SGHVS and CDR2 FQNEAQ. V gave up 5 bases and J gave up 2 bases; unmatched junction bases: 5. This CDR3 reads CASSGGTGRNQPQHF. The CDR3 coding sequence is TGTGCCAGCAGCGGCGGGACAGGTCGCAATCAGCCCCAGCATTTT.

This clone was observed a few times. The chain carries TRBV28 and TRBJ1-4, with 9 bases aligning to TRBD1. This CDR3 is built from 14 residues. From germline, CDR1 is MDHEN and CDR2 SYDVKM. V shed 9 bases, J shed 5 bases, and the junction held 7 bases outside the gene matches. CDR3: CASKRGTGNEKLFF. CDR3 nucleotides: TGTGCCAGTAAAAGAGGGACAGGGAATGAAAAACTGTTTTTT.

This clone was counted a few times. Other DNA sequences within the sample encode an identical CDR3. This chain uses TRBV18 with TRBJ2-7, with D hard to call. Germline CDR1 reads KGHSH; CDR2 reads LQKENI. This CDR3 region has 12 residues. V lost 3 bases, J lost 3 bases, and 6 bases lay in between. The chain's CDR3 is CASSPANYEQYF. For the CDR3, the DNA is TGTGCCAGCTCACCGGCAAACTACGAGCAGTACTTC.

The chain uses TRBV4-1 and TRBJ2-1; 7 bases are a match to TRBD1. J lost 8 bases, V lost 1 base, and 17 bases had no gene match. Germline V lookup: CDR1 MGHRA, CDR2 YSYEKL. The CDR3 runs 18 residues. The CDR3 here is CASSQGRIRDRALDEQFF. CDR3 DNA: TGCGCCAGCAGCCAAGGGAGAATCCGAGACAGGGCCTTGGATGAGCAGTTCTTC.

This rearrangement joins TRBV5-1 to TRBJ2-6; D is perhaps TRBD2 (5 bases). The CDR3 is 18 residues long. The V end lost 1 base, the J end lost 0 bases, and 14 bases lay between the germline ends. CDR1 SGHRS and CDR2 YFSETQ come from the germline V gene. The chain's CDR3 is CASSLSVGRASGANVLTF. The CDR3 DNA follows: TGCGCCAGCAGCTTGTCGGTAGGGCGGGCCTCTGGGGCCAACGTCCTGACTTTC. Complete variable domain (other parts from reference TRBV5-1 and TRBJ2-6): KAGVTQTPRYLIKTRGQQVTLSCSPISGHRSVSWYQQTPGQGLQFLFEYFSETQRNKGNFPGRFSGRQFSNSRSEMNVSTLELGDSALYLCASSLSVGRASGANVLTFGAGSRLTVL.

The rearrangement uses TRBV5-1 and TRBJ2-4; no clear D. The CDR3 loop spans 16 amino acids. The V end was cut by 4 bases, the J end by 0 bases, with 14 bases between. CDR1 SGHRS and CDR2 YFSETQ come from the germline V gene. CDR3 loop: CASSLTFGVAKNIQYF. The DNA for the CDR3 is TGCGCCAGCAGCCTGACCTTCGGTGTAGCCAAAAACATTCAGTACTTC.

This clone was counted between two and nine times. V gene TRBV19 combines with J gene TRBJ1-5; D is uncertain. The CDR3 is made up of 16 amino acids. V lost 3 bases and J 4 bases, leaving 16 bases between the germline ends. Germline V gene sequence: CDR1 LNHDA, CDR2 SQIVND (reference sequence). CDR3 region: CASSIGVGQPNQPQHF. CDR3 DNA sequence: TGTGCCAGTAGTATCGGGGTTGGGCAGCCGAATCAGCCCCAGCATTTT.

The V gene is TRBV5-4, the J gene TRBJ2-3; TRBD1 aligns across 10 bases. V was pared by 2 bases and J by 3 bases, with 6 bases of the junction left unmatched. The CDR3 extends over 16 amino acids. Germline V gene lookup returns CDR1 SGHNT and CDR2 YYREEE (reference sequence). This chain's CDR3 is CASSFGQGQGTDTQYF. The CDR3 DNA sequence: TGTGCCAGCAGCTTCGGTCAGGGACAGGGGACAGATACGCAGTATTTT.

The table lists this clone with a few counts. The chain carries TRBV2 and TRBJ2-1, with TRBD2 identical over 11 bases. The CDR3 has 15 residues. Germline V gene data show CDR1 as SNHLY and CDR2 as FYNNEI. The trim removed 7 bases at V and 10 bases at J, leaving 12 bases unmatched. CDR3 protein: CASNLLAGGNVEQFF. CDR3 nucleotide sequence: TGTGCCAGCAATCTCCTAGCGGGAGGAAATGTGGAGCAGTTCTTC.

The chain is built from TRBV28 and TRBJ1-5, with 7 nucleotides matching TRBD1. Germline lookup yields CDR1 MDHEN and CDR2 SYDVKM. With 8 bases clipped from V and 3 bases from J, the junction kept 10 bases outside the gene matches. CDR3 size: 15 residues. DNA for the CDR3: TGTGCCAGCCCTCCCGAGGGGGCCCCCAATCAGCCCCAGCATTTT. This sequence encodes CASPPEGAPNQPQHF.

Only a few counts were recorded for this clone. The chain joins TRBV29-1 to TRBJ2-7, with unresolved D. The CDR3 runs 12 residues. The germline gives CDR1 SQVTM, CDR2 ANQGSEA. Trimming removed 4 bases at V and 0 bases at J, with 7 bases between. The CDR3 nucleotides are TGCAGCGTTGTAGCCGACTCCTACGAGCAGTACTTC. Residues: CSVVADSYEQYF.

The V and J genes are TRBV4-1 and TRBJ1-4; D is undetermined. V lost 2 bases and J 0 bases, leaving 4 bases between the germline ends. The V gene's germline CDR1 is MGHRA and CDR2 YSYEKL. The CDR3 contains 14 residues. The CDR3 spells CASSQRATNEKLFF. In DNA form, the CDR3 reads TGCGCCAGCAGCCAAAGGGCAACTAATGAAAAACTGTTTTTT.

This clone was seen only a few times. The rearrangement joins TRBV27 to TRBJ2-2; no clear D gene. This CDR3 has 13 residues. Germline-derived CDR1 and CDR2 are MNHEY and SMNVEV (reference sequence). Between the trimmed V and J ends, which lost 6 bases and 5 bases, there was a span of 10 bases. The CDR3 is CASRISGTGELFF. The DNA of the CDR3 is TGTGCCAGCAGGATATCCGGGACCGGGGAGCTGTTTTTT.

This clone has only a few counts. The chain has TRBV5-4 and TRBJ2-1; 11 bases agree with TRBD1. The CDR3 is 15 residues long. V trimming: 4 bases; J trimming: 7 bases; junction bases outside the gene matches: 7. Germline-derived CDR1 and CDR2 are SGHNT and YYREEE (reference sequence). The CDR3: CASSAGTGGFNEQFF. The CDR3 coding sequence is TGTGCCAGCAGCGCCGGGACAGGGGGTTTTAATGAGCAGTTCTTC.

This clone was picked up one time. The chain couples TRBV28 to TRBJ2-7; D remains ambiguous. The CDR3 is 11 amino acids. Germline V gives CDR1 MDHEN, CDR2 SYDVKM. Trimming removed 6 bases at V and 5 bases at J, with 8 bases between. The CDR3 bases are TGTGCCAGCAGCGAGAGACACGAGCAGTACTTC. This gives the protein CASSERHEQYF.

The CDR3 sequence is CASSPPGTWETQYF. DNA of the CDR3: TGTGCCAGCAGCCCCCCCGGGACTTGGGAGACCCAGTACTTC. This chain connects TRBV7-9 to TRBJ2-5; D is perhaps TRBD2 (6 bases). Germline-derived CDR1 and CDR2 are SEHNR and FQNEAQ (reference sequence). V was shortened by 5 bases and J by 5 bases, with 15 bases between the two germline ends. CDR3 size: 14 residues.

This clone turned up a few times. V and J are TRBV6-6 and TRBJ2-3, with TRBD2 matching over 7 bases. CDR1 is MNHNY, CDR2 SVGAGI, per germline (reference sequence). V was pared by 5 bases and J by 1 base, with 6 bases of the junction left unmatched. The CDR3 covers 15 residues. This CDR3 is CASSQGGVGTDTQYF. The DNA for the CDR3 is TGTGCCAGCAGTCAGGGAGGGGTGGGCACAGATACGCAGTATTTT.

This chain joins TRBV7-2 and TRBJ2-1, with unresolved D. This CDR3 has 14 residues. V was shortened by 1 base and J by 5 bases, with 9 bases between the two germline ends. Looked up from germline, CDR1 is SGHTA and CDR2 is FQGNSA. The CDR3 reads CASSLGSPDNEQFF. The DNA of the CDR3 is TGTGCCAGCAGCTTAGGGTCGCCCGACAATGAGCAGTTCTTC.

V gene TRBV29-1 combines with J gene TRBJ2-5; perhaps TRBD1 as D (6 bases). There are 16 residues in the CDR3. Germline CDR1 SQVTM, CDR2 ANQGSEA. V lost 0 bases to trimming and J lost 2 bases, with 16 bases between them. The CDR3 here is CSVEDHGRGKQETQYF. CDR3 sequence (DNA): TGCAGCGTTGAAGATCACGGCAGGGGCAAACAAGAGACCCAGTACTTC. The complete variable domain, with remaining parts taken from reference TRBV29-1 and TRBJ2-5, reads SAVISQKPSRDICQRGTSLTIQCQVDSQVTMMFWYRQQPGQSLTLIATANQGSEATYESGFVIDKFPISRPNLTFSTLTVSNMSPEDSSIYLCSVEDHGRGKQETQYFGPGTRLLVL.